This T cell receptor beta chain was sequenced for a study of blood T cell repertoires in COVID-19. Per germline, CDR1 SGHRS and CDR2 YFSETQ. The length of the CDR3 is 16 residues. Germline trimming cut 3 bases from V and 1 base from J; bases unmatched to any gene: 6. Clones were read by immunoSEQ multiplex PCR, and TCRdb kept only the in-frame ones, dropping some. Of 250,000 to 300,000 clones detected, approximately 90% appear once; the ten largest clones hold over 2%. Sequenced material: peripheral blood. This rearrangement joins TRBV5-1 to TRBJ1-3, with TRBD1 matching over 8 bases. This sequence originates from a woman in her twenties or thirties with COVID-19, enrolled during active disease. The chain's CDR3 is CASSSGQGASGNTIYF. The CDR3 DNA reads TGCGCCAGCAGCTCAGGACAGGGCGCATCTGGAAACACCATATATTTT. The whole variable domain, remainder taken from reference TRBV5-1 and TRBJ1-3, is KAGVTQTPRYLIKTRGQQVTLSCSPISGHRSVSWYQQTPGQGLQFLFEYFSETQRNKGNFPGRFSGRQFSNSRSEMNVSTLELGDSALYLCASSSGQGASGNTIYFGEGSWLTVV.